A selection of T cell receptor beta chains follows, all from one sample in a study of beta chain features in type 1 diabetes. Sequencing used immunoSEQ multiplex PCR; TCRdb keeps in-frame clones, though not all of them. Altogether approximately 730,000 clones are present, around an eighth being singletons, with the ten largest covering approximately 0.022%. The material sequenced was naive CD4+ T cells from blood. The source of these receptors is a man between 18 and 29 years old with type 1 diabetes. The CDR3 runs from the conserved cysteine through the conserved F or W. The D gene is left open where the match is weak. Size tells how often a clone was seen (once, few, many) or the class of an expanded clone, and some rows leave it out.

j_call d_call v_call clone_size cdr3_aa cdr3_nt
TRBJ1-2 TRBD1 TRBV5-6 few CASSLGQGDYGYTF TGTGCCAGCAGCTTGGGACAGGGAGACTATGGCTACACCTTC
TRBJ2-2 NA TRBV5-1 NA CASSPGSGTGELFF TGCGCCAGCAGCCCAGGGTCGGGCACCGGGGAGCTGTTTTTT
TRBJ2-3 NA TRBV5-4 NA CASSLGASGGTDTQYF TGTGCCAGCAGCCTGGGGGCTAGTGGGGGCACAGATACGCAGTATTTT
TRBJ2-3 NA TRBV4-1 few CASSQRTGIGTDTQYF TGCGCCAGCAGCCAACGGACTGGAATCGGGACAGATACGCAGTATTTT
TRBJ2-3 NA TRBV9 NA CASSVQGTGTDTQYF TGTGCCAGCAGCGTACAGGGTACGGGCACAGATACGCAGTATTTT
TRBJ1-2 NA TRBV28 NA CASSLLLGSTGNYGYTF TGTGCCAGCAGTTTATTGTTGGGGTCGACTGGCAACTATGGCTACACCTTC
TRBJ2-7 NA TRBV15 NA CATSIQSTTPEQYF TGTGCCACCAGCATCCAGAGTACTACCCCCGAGCAGTACTTC
TRBJ2-2 NA TRBV6-5 few CASSYLDSPNTGELFF TGTGCCAGCAGTTACCTGGACAGCCCGAACACCGGGGAGCTGTTTTTT
TRBJ2-1 NA TRBV30 NA CAWSRGDGYNEQFF TGTGCCTGGAGTCGAGGGGACGGCTACAATGAGCAGTTCTTC
TRBJ2-7 TRBD1 TRBV7-9 few CASSSRDRFDEQYF TGTGCCAGCAGCTCCCGGGACAGGTTCGACGAGCAGTACTTC
TRBJ1-6 NA TRBV7-2 NA CASSPMSGGLHSPLHF TGTGCCAGCAGCCCAATGTCCGGGGGCCTACATTCACCCCTCCACTTT
TRBJ2-3 NA TRBV19 NA CASSRLQEDTQYF TGTGCCAGTAGCAGACTCCAGGAGGATACGCAGTATTTT
TRBJ1-4 TRBD1 TRBV30 NA CAGDRGGEKLFF TGTGCCGGGGACAGGGGGGGAGAAAAACTGTTTTTT
TRBJ2-3 NA TRBV28 NA CAIANTDTQYF TGTGCCATCGCCAACACAGATACGCAGTATTTT
TRBJ2-3 NA TRBV7-2 NA CASSLAPRTVSTDTQYF TGTGCCAGCAGCTTAGCCCCTCGGACCGTTAGCACAGATACGCAGTATTTT
TRBJ2-6 NA TRBV18 few CASSPPGAGANVLTF TGTGCCAGCTCACCACCCGGGGCTGGGGCCAACGTCCTGACTTTC
TRBJ2-1 NA TRBV4-1 NA CASSLATSGSYNEQFF TGCGCCAGCAGCCTGGCTACATCTGGCTCCTACAATGAGCAGTTCTTC
TRBJ1-1 NA TRBV4-2 few CASSLGTLMNTEAFF TGTGCCAGCAGCCTAGGGACACTGATGAACACTGAAGCTTTCTTT
TRBJ1-4 NA TRBV11-2 NA CASSLDYGEKLFF TGTGCCAGCAGCTTAGATTACGGTGAAAAACTGTTTTTT
TRBJ1-2 NA TRBV6-5 NA CASGRGNGYTF TGTGCCAGCGGGAGAGGGAATGGCTACACCTTC
TRBJ1-5 NA TRBV10-3 few CAISEVPNQPQHF TGTGCCATCAGTGAGGTCCCAAATCAGCCCCAGCATTTT
TRBJ2-4 NA TRBV11-1 NA CASQTTKNIQYF TGTGCCAGCCAGACGACCAAAAACATTCAGTACTTC
TRBJ2-7 NA TRBV13 few CASRTGGGEYF TGTGCCAGCAGGACGGGGGGCGGTGAGTACTTC
TRBJ1-5 NA TRBV18 few CASSPDSDQPQHF TGTGCCAGCTCACCGGACAGCGATCAGCCCCAGCATTTT
TRBJ2-7 NA TRBV29-1 few CSVESEGRSYEQYF TGCAGCGTTGAAAGTGAAGGAAGATCCTACGAGCAGTACTTC
TRBJ1-2 NA TRBV11-3 few CASSLADGNYGYTF TGTGCCAGCAGCTTAGCGGATGGAAACTATGGCTACACCTTC
TRBJ2-2 NA TRBV5-1 few CASSGGSGELFF TGCGCCAGCAGTGGGGGTTCCGGGGAGCTGTTTTTT
TRBJ1-4 TRBD1 TRBV29-1 NA CSYWTGGNEKLFF TGCAGCTACTGGACAGGTGGGAATGAAAAACTGTTTTTT
TRBJ2-6 NA TRBV30 few CAWRAHSGANVLTF TGTGCCTGGAGGGCTCACTCTGGGGCCAACGTCCTGACTTTC
TRBJ1-4 NA TRBV30 NA CAWTAGVGGEKLFF TGTGCCTGGACCGCAGGGGTGGGGGGTGAAAAACTGTTTTTT
TRBJ2-3 TRBD2 TRBV5-4 few CASSPGGSGVTDTQYF TGTGCCAGCAGCCCTGGAGGTAGCGGGGTCACAGATACGCAGTATTTT
TRBJ1-6 NA TRBV30 NA CAWSVGNSPLHF TGTGCCTGGAGTGTGGGGAATTCACCCCTCCACTTT
TRBJ1-4 NA TRBV7-6 NA CASSPEEANEKLFF TGTGCCAGCAGCCCAGAAGAAGCTAATGAAAAACTGTTTTTT
TRBJ2-3 TRBD2 TRBV28 NA CASRAGGRTDTQYF TGTGCCAGCAGAGCGGGGGGGCGCACAGATACGCAGTATTTT
TRBJ2-2 TRBD2 TRBV7-2 NA CASTLAGVNTGELFF TGTGCCAGCACCTTAGCGGGAGTTAACACCGGGGAGCTGTTTTTT
TRBJ2-3 NA TRBV28 NA CASSAQGTGDTQYF TGTGCCAGCAGTGCCCAGGGTACCGGGGATACGCAGTATTTT
TRBJ1-1 NA TRBV6-6 few CASSSRGANTEAFF TGTGCCAGCAGTTCCCGGGGGGCGAACACTGAAGCTTTCTTT
TRBJ2-5 NA TRBV18 NA CASSSRGPSQETQYF TGTGCCAGCTCATCCAGGGGCCCCTCCCAAGAGACCCAGTACTTC
TRBJ1-2 NA TRBV5-6 few CASSLPANYGYTF TGTGCCAGCAGCTTACCAGCTAACTATGGCTACACCTTC
TRBJ1-2 NA TRBV6-1 few CASSDGMSYSGYTF TGTGCCAGCAGTGACGGCATGAGCTACTCTGGCTACACCTTC
TRBJ1-6 NA TRBV27 NA CASSLGTANSPLHF TGTGCCAGCAGTTTAGGTACAGCCAATTCACCCCTCCACTTT
TRBJ2-1 NA TRBV13 few CASTRASSYNEQFF TGTGCCAGCACCCGGGCCAGCTCCTACAATGAGCAGTTCTTC
TRBJ2-7 NA TRBV5-1 NA CASSLRPDLTYEQYF TGCGCCAGCAGCTTGAGGCCAGACCTTACCTACGAGCAGTACTTC
TRBJ2-5 NA TRBV7-2 NA CASSPWTPGETQYF TGTGCCAGCAGCCCGTGGACACCCGGAGAGACCCAGTACTTC
TRBJ2-7 NA TRBV30 few CAWSGGARDEQYF TGTGCCTGGAGCGGAGGGGCACGGGACGAGCAGTACTTC
TRBJ1-1 NA TRBV30 few CAWSRPVEAFF TGTGCCTGGAGTAGGCCAGTTGAAGCTTTCTTT
TRBJ2-2 NA TRBV5-1 few CASSGQPDRSTGELFF TGCGCCAGCAGCGGCCAACCGGACAGAAGCACCGGGGAGCTGTTTTTT
TRBJ2-3 TRBD1 TRBV28 few CASFPGQGAPDTQYF TGTGCCAGTTTCCCGGGACAGGGGGCGCCGGATACGCAGTATTTT
TRBJ1-1 NA TRBV20-1 NA CSALMNTEAFF TGCAGTGCCCTGATGAACACTGAAGCTTTCTTT
TRBJ1-1 NA TRBV4-1 few CASSQEPGAYRYFF TGCGCCAGCAGCCAAGAGCCAGGGGCCTACCGGTATTTCTTT
TRBJ1-1 NA TRBV2 NA CASSERVWDTEAFF TGTGCCAGCAGTGAGAGGGTTTGGGACACTGAAGCTTTCTTT
TRBJ2-3 TRBD2 TRBV5-1 few CASSAGEIDTQYF TGCGCCAGCAGCGCGGGGGAAATAGATACGCAGTATTTT
TRBJ2-2 TRBD1 TRBV5-1 NA CASSFRGWNTGELFF TGCGCCAGCAGCTTCAGGGGGTGGAACACCGGGGAGCTGTTTTTT